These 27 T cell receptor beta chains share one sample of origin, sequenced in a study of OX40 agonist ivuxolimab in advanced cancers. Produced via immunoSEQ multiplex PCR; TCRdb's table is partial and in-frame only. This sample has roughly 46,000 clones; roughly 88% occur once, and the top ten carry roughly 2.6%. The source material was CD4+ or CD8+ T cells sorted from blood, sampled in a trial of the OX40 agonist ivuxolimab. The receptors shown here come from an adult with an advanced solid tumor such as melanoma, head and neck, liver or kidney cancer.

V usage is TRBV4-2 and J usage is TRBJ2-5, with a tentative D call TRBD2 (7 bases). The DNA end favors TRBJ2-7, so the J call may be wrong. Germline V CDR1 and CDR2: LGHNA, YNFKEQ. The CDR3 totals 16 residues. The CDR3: CASSQGGLAEGYEQYF. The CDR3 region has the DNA TGTGCCAGCAGCCAAGGGGGGCTAGCGGAGGGCTACGAGCAGTACTTC.

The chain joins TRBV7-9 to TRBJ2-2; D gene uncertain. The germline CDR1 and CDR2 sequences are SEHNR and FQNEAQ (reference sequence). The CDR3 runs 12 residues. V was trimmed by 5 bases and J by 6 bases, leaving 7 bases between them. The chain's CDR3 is CASSGVPGELFF. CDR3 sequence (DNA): TGTGCCAGCAGCGGCGTACCCGGGGAGCTGTTTTTT.

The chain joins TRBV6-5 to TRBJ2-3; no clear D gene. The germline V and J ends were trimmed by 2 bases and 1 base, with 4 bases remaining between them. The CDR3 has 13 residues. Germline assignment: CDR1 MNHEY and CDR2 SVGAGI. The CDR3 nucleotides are TGTGCCAGCAGTTACGATCGCACAGATACGCAGTATTTT. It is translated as CASSYDRTDTQYF.

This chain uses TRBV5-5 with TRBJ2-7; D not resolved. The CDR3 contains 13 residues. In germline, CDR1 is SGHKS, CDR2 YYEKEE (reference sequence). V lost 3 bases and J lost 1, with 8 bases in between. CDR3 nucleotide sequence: TGTGCCAGCAGCTGGGCCTCATCCTACGAGCAGTACTTC. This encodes CASSWASSYEQYF.

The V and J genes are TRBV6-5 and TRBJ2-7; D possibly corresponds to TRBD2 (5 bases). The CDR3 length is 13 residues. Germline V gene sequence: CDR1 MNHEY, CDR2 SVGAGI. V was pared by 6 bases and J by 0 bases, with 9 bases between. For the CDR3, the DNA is TGTGCCAGCAGGCGAGCGGACTCCTACGAGCAGTACTTC. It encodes CASRRADSYEQYF.

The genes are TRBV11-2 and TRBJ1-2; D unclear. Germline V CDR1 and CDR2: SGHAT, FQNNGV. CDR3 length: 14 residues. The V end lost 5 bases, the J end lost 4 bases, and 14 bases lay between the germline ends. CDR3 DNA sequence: TGTGCCAGCAGCCCTCCTAGAGAGGGCTATGGCTACACCTTC. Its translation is CASSPPREGYGYTF.

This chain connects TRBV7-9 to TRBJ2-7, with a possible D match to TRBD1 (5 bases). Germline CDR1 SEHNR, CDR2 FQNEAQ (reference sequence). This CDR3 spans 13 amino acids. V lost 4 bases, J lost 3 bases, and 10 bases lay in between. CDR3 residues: CASSSADSYEQYF. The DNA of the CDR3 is TGTGCCAGCAGCTCCGCCGACAGCTACGAGCAGTACTTC.

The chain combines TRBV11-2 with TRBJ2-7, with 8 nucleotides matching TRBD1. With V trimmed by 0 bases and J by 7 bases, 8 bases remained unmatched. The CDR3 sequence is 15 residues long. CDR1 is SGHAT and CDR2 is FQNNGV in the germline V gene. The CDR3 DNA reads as TGTGCCAGCAGCTTAGAGGGACAGGTGTTGGGGGAGCAGTACTTC. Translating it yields CASSLEGQVLGEQYF.

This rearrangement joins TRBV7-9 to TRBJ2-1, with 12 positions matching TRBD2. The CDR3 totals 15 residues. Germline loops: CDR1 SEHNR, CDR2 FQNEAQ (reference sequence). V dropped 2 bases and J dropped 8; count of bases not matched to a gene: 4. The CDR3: CASSLQTSGSHEQFF. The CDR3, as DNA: TGTGCCAGCAGCTTACAGACTAGCGGGAGCCATGAGCAGTTCTTC.

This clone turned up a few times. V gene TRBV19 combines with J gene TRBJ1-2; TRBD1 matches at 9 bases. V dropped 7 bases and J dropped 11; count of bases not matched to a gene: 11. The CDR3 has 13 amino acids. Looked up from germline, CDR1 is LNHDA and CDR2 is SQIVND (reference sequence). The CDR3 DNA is TGTGCCAGTAACCCCGGGACAGGGACGGGTTACACCTTC. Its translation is CASNPGTGTGYTF.

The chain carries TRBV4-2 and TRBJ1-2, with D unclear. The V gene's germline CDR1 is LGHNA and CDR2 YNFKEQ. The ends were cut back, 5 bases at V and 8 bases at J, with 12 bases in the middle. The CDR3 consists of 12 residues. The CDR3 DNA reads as TGTGCCAGCAGCTTGGTAGGGAGCGGCTACACCTTC. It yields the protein CASSLVGSGYTF.

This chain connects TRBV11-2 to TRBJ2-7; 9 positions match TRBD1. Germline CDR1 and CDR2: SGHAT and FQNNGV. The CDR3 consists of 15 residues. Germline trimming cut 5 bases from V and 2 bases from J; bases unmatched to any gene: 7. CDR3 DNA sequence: TGTGCCAGCAGCACCACCGGGACAGGGCCCTACGAGCAGTACTTC. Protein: CASSTTGTGPYEQYF.

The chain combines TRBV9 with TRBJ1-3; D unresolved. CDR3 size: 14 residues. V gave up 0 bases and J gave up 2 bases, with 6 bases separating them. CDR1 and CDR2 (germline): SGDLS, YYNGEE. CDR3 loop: CASSVGGTGNTIYF. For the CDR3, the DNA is TGTGCCAGCAGCGTAGGAGGGACTGGAAACACCATATATTTT.

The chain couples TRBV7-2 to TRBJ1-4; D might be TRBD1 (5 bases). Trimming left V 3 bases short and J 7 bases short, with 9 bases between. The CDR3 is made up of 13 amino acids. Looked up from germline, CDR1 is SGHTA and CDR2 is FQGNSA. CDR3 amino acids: CASSLRGVEKLFF. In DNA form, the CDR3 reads TGTGCCAGCAGCTTGAGAGGGGTTGAAAAACTGTTTTTT. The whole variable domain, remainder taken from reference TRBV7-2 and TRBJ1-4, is GAGVSQSPSNKVTEKGKDVELRCDPISGHTALYWYRQSLGQGLEFLIYFQGNSAPDKSGLPSDRFSAERTGGSVSTLTIQRTQQEDSAVYLCASSLRGVEKLFFGSGTQLSVL.

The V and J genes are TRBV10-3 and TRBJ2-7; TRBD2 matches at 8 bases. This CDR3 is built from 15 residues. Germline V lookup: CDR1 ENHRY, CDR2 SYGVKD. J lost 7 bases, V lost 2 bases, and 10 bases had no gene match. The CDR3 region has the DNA TGTGCCATCAGTGAGAGCGGGAGCTCCCTAGGTGAGCAGTACTTC. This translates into CAISESGSSLGEQYF.

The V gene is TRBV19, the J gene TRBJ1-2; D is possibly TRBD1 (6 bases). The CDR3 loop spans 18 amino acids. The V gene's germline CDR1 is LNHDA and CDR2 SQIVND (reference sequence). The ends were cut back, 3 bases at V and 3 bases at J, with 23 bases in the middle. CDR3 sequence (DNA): TGTGCCAGTAGTATTGACTTTCAGGGCAGGGACATGTACTATGGCTACACCTTC. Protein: CASSIDFQGRDMYYGYTF. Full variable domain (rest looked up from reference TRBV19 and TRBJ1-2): DGGITQSPKYLFRKEGQNVTLSCEQNLNHDAMYWYRQDPGQGLRLIYYSQIVNDFQKGDIAEGYSVSREKKESFPLTVTSAQKNPTAFYLCASSIDFQGRDMYYGYTFGSGTRLTVV.

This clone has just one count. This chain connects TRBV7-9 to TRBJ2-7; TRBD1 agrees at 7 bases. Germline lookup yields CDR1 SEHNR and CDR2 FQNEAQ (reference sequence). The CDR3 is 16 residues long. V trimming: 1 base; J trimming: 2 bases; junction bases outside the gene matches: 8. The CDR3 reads CASSLVGGQRTYEQYF. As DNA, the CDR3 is TGTGCCAGCAGCTTAGTAGGGGGACAGAGAACCTACGAGCAGTACTTC.

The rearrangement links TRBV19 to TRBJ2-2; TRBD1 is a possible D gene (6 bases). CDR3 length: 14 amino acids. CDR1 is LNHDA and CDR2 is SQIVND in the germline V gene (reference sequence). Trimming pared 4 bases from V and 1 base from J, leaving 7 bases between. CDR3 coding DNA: TGTGCCAGTAGTACCAGGGGGAACACCGGGGAGCTGTTTTTT. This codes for CASSTRGNTGELFF.

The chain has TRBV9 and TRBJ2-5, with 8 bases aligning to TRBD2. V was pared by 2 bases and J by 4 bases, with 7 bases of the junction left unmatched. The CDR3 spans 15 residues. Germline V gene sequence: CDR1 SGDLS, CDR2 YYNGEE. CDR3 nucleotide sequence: TGTGCCAGCAGCGTCCTTAGCGGGATCGGAGAGACCCAGTACTTC. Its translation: CASSVLSGIGETQYF.

The CDR3 DNA follows: TGTGCCATCAGTGGGCACGGCATGAACACTGAAGCTTTCTTT. This encodes CAISGHGMNTEAFF. The V call is TRBV10-3, the J call TRBJ1-1; no clear D gene. The CDR3 length is 14 residues. V dropped 4 bases and J dropped 0 bases, with 9 bases sitting between them. In germline, CDR1 is ENHRY, CDR2 SYGVKD.

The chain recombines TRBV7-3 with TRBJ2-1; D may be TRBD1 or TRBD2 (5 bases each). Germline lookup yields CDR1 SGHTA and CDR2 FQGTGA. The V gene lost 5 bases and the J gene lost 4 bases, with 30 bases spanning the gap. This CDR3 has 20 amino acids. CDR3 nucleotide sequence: TGTGCCAGCAGCCTCAACAGGATTCGGGATACTTCTTCGGGATACAATGAGCAGTTCTTC. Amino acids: CASSLNRIRDTSSGYNEQFF.

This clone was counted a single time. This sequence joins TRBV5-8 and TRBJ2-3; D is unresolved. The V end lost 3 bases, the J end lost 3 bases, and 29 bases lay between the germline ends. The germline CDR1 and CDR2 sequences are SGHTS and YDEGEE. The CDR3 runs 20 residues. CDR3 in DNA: TGTGCCAGCAGCTCCCCCATGATTTTGCGGTCCCAGAGAGGAACAGATACGCAGTATTTT. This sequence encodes CASSSPMILRSQRGTDTQYF.

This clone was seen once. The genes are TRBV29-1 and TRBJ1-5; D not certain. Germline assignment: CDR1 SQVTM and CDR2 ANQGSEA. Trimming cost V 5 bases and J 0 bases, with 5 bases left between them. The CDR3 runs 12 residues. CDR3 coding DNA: TGCAGCGTTCGGGTTAGCAATCAGCCCCAGCATTTT. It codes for CSVRVSNQPQHF.

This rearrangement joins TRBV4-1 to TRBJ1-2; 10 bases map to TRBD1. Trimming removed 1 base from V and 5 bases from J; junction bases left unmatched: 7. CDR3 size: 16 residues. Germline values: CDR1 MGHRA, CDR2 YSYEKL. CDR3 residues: CASSQGAGTGVYGYTF. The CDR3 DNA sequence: TGCGCCAGCAGCCAAGGGGCCGGGACAGGGGTATATGGCTACACCTTC.

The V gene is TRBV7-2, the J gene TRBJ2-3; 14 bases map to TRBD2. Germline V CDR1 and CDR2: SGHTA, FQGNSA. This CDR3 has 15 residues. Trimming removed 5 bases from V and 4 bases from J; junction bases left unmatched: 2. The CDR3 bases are TGTGCCAGCAGCACGGGACTAGCGGGAGCAGATACGCAGTATTTT. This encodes CASSTGLAGADTQYF. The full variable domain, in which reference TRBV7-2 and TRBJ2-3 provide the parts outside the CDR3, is GAGVSQSPSNKVTEKGKDVELRCDPISGHTALYWYRQSLGQGLEFLIYFQGNSAPDKSGLPSDRFSAERTGGSVSTLTIQRTQQEDSAVYLCASSTGLAGADTQYFGPGTRLTVL.

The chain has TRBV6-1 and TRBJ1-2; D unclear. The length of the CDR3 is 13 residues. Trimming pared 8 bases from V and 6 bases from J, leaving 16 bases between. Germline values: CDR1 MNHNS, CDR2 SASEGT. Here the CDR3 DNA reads TGTGCCAGCTCTACCCGGTTTTCCGATGGCTACACCTTC. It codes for CASSTRFSDGYTF.

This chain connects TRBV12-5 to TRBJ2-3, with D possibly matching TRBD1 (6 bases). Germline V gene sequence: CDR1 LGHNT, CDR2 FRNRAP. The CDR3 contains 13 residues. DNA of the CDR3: TGTGCCAGGGGTTCCGAGGGAACAGATACGCAGTATTTT. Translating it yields CARGSEGTDTQYF.